The 28 T cell receptor beta chains in this list originate from one sample, sequenced in a study of identical twins (dated by TCRdb to about 2016). The method was 5' RACE. The sample was run on an Illumina HiSeq 2000. TCRdb ran its own pipeline on the public reads, namely fastp trimming at Q25 and MiXCR clone calling, and kept in-frame beta chains. A single entry per CDR3 protein holds the most common genes and DNA from its merged rows. Here the sample has hundreds of thousands of distinct CDR3 sequences; under 9% occur a single time. The top ten constitute 0.85% to 1% of the sample. The same sample was also used in a study of yellow fever vaccine responses in identical twins.

The material sequenced was PBMCs. The receptor set was obtained from a woman between 18 and 29 years old in good health.

This clonotype was observed a handful of times. This rearrangement joins TRBV14 to TRBJ2-1, with D possibly matching TRBD1 (6 bases). CDR1 SGHDN and CDR2 FVKESK come from the germline V gene. Trimming pared 2 bases from V and 2 bases from J, leaving 10 bases between. The CDR3 is made up of 15 amino acids. CDR3 coding DNA: TGTGCCAGCAGCCAAACAGGGAACACCTACAATGAGCAGTTCTTC. Its translation: CASSQTGNTYNEQFF. Based on the CDR3 plus reference TRBV14 and TRBJ2-1, the full variable domain is EAGVTQFPSHSVIEKGQTVTLRCDPISGHDNLYWYRRVMGKEIKFLLHFVKESKQDESGMPNNRFLAERTGGTYSTLKVQPAELEDSGVYFCASSQTGNTYNEQFFGPGTRLTVL.

This clonotype was counted only a few times. The CDR3 DNA is TGTGCCAGCAGTCTCAGACTAGCGGGGAGTCAAGAGACCCAGTACTTC. This encodes CASSLRLAGSQETQYF. The chain is built from TRBV12-3 or TRBV12-4 and TRBJ2-5; the match to TRBD2 covers 11 bases. This CDR3 comprises 16 residues. Losses at the gene ends were 5 bases for V and 2 bases for J; bases not matched to a gene: 7.

This clonotype was counted at least ten times. The J gene is TRBJ2-5, the V gene TRBV28; tentatively, D is TRBD1 (5 bases). V was clipped by 2 bases and J by 1 base, with 14 bases between them. The CDR3 sequence is 16 residues long. CDR1 and CDR2 from the germline V gene are MDHEN and SYDVKM. The CDR3 nucleotides read TGTGCCAGCAGTTTAAACCGCGTAAGGGGCCAAGAGACCCAGTACTTC. Its protein is CASSLNRVRGQETQYF.

This clonotype was seen repeatedly, ten times or more. The J gene is TRBJ1-2, the V gene TRBV10-3; D gene ambiguous. The V end lost 0 bases, the J end lost 3 bases, and 5 bases lay between the germline ends. The germline gives CDR1 ENHRY, CDR2 SYGVKD. This CDR3 has 13 amino acids. This CDR3 reads CAISESTDYGYTF. CDR3 DNA sequence: TGTGCCATCAGTGAGTCTACAGACTATGGCTACACCTTC.

This clonotype occurred many times. The V and J genes are TRBV5-1 and TRBJ1-1; TRBD1 matches at 8 bases. Unmatched junction bases numbered 4, after V lost 8 bases and J lost 1 base. There are 13 residues in the CDR3. Germline V gene sequence: CDR1 SGHRS, CDR2 YFSETQ. CDR3 in amino acids: CARKTGANTEAFF. The CDR3 nucleotides read TGCGCCAGAAAGACAGGGGCGAACACTGAAGCTTTCTTT.

This clonotype was recorded at least ten times. The rearrangement joins TRBV4-3 to TRBJ1-6, with TRBD1 as a possible D gene (5 bases). The ends were cut back, 0 bases at V and 7 bases at J, with 10 bases in the middle. Germline-derived CDR1 and CDR2 are LGHNA and YSLEER. CDR3 length equals 15 residues. The CDR3 DNA is TGCGCCAGCAGCCAAGATGGGACGAGGAATTCACCCCTCCACTTT. This gives the protein CASSQDGTRNSPLHF.

The chain recombines TRBV11-2 with TRBJ2-2; D perhaps matches TRBD1 (6 bases). The CDR3 length is 18 residues. Trimming took 4 bases from V and 5 from J, leaving 23 bases between them. Germline-derived CDR1 and CDR2 are SGHAT and FQNNGV. This CDR3 reads CASSSQGRLTRSTGELFF. The CDR3 nucleotides read TGTGCCAGCAGCTCCCAGGGGCGGCTAACTAGGTCGACCGGGGAGCTGTTTTTT.

The rearrangement joins TRBV30 to TRBJ2-2; D possibly corresponds to TRBD1 (5 bases). CDR1 and CDR2 from the germline V gene are GTSNPN and SVGIG (reference sequence). The CDR3 has 16 amino acids. Deletions cut 0 bases from V and 4 bases from J, with 15 bases between. The CDR3 DNA follows: TGTGCCTGGAGTGTAGCCCCAGACAGACTCACCGGGGAGCTGTTTTTT. Protein product: CAWSVAPDRLTGELFF.

This sequence joins TRBV6-1 and TRBJ2-3; 12 bases line up with TRBD2. V was pared by 2 bases and J by 5 bases, with 8 bases of the junction left unmatched. CDR3 length: 17 amino acids. From germline, CDR1 is MNHNS and CDR2 SASEGT. CDR3 sequence (DNA): TGTGCCAGCAGTGAATTCCTAGCGGGGGGGCTTGGAGATACGCAGTATTTT. This encodes CASSEFLAGGLGDTQYF.

CDR3 in DNA: TGCGCCAGCAGCCAAGATAGGGCAATACTCTACGAGCAGTACTTC. Its translation is CASSQDRAILYEQYF. The chain carries TRBV4-3 and TRBJ2-7; the D is unclear. This CDR3 is 15 amino acids long. Per germline, CDR1 LGHNA and CDR2 YSLEER. V lost 0 bases and J lost 3, with 12 bases in between.

This clonotype was observed at least ten times. The J gene is TRBJ2-1, the V gene TRBV10-3; 8 bases fit TRBD2. The CDR3 length is 15 residues. The ends lost 4 bases at V and 7 bases at J; junction bases unmatched: 9. Germline CDR1 and CDR2: ENHRY and SYGVKD. Here the CDR3 reads CAISVSGGAGNEQFF. CDR3 DNA: TGTGCCATCAGTGTTTCCGGGGGGGCCGGGAATGAGCAGTTCTTC.

This clonotype was picked up a small number of times. This chain links TRBV6-5 with TRBJ2-7; 10 bases map to TRBD1. The CDR3 is made up of 15 amino acids. V trimming: 0 bases; J trimming: 7 bases; junction bases outside the gene matches: 6. Germline V gene lookup returns CDR1 MNHEY and CDR2 SVGAGI. CDR3 bases: TGTGCCAGCAGTTACTCTGAATTGGGACAGGGGGAGCAGTACTTC. Translation gives CASSYSELGQGEQYF.

At least ten counts were recorded for this clonotype. The genes are TRBV20-1 and TRBJ2-2; 10 bases align to TRBD2. The germline CDR1 and CDR2 sequences are DFQATT and SNEGSKA (reference sequence). This CDR3 has 15 amino acids. V shed 4 bases and J 1 base; nucleotides not matched to a gene: 3. The CDR3, as DNA: TGCAGTGCTATCTCTAGCGGGAGGAACACCGGGGAGCTGTTTTTT. Its protein product is CSAISSGRNTGELFF.

The CDR3 region is CSAPGLAGVTDTQYF. The DNA of the CDR3 is TGCAGTGCTCCGGGACTAGCGGGGGTCACAGATACGCAGTATTTT. V is TRBV20-1 and J is TRBJ2-3; 14 bases line up with TRBD2. The germline V gene encodes CDR1 DFQATT and CDR2 SNEGSKA (reference sequence). The V segment lost 5 bases and the J segment 2 bases; nucleotides outside the gene matches: 3. The CDR3 contains 15 residues.

The chain uses TRBV7-9 and TRBJ2-1; TRBD2 matches at 7 bases. This CDR3 is built from 14 residues. In germline, CDR1 is SEHNR, CDR2 FQNEAQ (reference sequence). V lost 1 base, J lost 10 bases, and 7 bases stayed unmatched. As DNA, the CDR3 is TGTGCCAGCAGCTTAGGTCTAGCGGCCCGCGAGCAGTTCTTC. Translating it yields CASSLGLAAREQFF.

The sample holds a few counts of this clonotype. CDR3 coding DNA: TGTGCCAGCAGTCGACTAGCACTAACCGGGGAGCTGTTTTTT. Protein sequence: CASSRLALTGELFF. The genes are TRBV6-2 or TRBV6-3 and TRBJ2-2; 7 nucleotides agree with TRBD2. The CDR3 length is 14 residues. Germline V gene data show CDR1 as MNHEY and CDR2 as SVGEGT. V lost 5 bases and J lost 5; bases outside the gene matches: 5.

In this sample, this clonotype turned up a few times. The chain is built from TRBV6-2 or TRBV6-3 and TRBJ1-2; D is undetermined. The CDR3 contains 15 residues. Germline CDR1 MNHEY, CDR2 SVGEGT. The V gene lost 6 bases and the J gene lost 7 bases, with 21 bases spanning the gap. CDR3 nucleotides: TGTGCCAGCAGCCTCGACGGATGGATGGCGGGTGGCTACACCTTC. Translating gives CASSLDGWMAGGYTF.

In this sample, this clonotype turned up many times. The chain joins TRBV7-9 to TRBJ2-1; D call uncertain. CDR3 length: 15 residues. Trimming shortened V by 2 bases and J by 1 base, and 9 bases separated the two germline ends. Germline assignment: CDR1 SEHNR and CDR2 FQNEAQ (reference sequence). For the CDR3, the DNA is TGTGCCAGCAGCTTATCAGGAACTTCCTACAATGAGCAGTTCTTC. Translating it yields CASSLSGTSYNEQFF.

The genes are TRBV5-1 and TRBJ2-1; 11 nucleotides align to TRBD2. Germline V gene lookup returns CDR1 SGHRS and CDR2 YFSETQ. The CDR3 is 15 amino acids. J gave up 6 bases and V 4 bases, and 6 bases lay outside the gene matches. The CDR3 nucleotides are TGCGCCAGCAGCCAGCCGACTAGCGGGGCCAATGAGCAGTTCTTC. Translation gives CASSQPTSGANEQFF.

The sample holds a few counts of this clonotype. This rearrangement joins TRBV4-3 to TRBJ1-6; D call uncertain. Germline V CDR1 and CDR2: LGHNA, YSLEER. Trimming removed 0 bases at V and 7 bases at J, with 10 bases between. The CDR3 covers 15 residues. CDR3 in amino acids: CASSQDRHQNSPLHF. CDR3 in DNA: TGCGCCAGCAGCCAAGATAGACATCAAAATTCACCCCTCCACTTT.

This clonotype was seen a handful of times. This rearrangement joins TRBV11-2 to TRBJ2-1, with D possibly called TRBD1 or TRBD2 (7 bases each). Trimming cost V 1 base and J 3 bases, with 16 bases left between them. Germline assignment: CDR1 SGHAT and CDR2 FQNNGV. This CDR3 has 17 amino acids. CDR3 region: CASSLVPTGTNYNEQFF. CDR3 DNA sequence: TGTGCCAGCAGCTTAGTTCCGACAGGGACTAACTACAATGAGCAGTTCTTC. The variable domain in full, with the rest retrieved from reference TRBV11-2 and TRBJ2-1, is EAGVAQSPRYKIIEKRQSVAFWCNPISGHATLYWYQQILGQGPKLLIQFQNNGVVDDSQLPKDRFSAERLKGVDSTLKIQPAKLEDSAVYLCASSLVPTGTNYNEQFFGPGTRLTVL.

The chain joins TRBV11-2 to TRBJ2-5; 7 bases align to TRBD1. From germline, CDR1 is SGHAT and CDR2 FQNNGV. V lost 5 bases to trimming and J lost 5 bases; unmatched junction nucleotides: 11. This CDR3 has 15 residues. DNA for the CDR3: TGTGCCAGCAGCCCCCGGGACAGCCTTAGGGAGACCCAGTACTTC. This encodes CASSPRDSLRETQYF.

The chain uses TRBV11-2 and TRBJ2-7; D is possibly TRBD2 (5 bases). CDR3 length equals 17 residues. Germline V gives CDR1 SGHAT, CDR2 FQNNGV. V was trimmed by 0 bases and J by 0 bases, leaving 15 bases between them. The CDR3 loop reads CASSLDGLARISYEQYF. The CDR3 DNA is TGTGCCAGCAGCTTAGATGGGCTAGCAAGAATCTCCTACGAGCAGTACTTC.

The rearrangement uses TRBV4-2 and TRBJ2-7; TRBD1 aligns across 7 bases. Germline V gene lookup returns CDR1 LGHNA and CDR2 YNFKEQ. The CDR3 covers 15 residues. The V and J ends lost 0 bases and 3 bases, in that order; junction bases with no gene match: 5. Here the CDR3 reads CASSQDKGADYEQYF. The CDR3 DNA sequence: TGTGCCAGCAGCCAAGACAAGGGGGCGGACTACGAGCAGTACTTC.

The chain links TRBV3-1 to TRBJ2-2; TRBD2 aligns across 14 bases. Per germline, CDR1 LGHDT and CDR2 YNNKEL (reference sequence). J gave up 4 bases and V 6 bases, and 4 bases lay outside the gene matches. The length of the CDR3 is 16 residues. The CDR3 coding sequence is TGTGCCAGCAGAGGGACTAGCGGGAGTATCACCGGGGAGCTGTTTTTT. Translating gives CASRGTSGSITGELFF.

This clonotype came up many times. The chain recombines TRBV4-3 with TRBJ2-7; 8 bases line up with TRBD2. Germline CDR1 is LGHNA and CDR2 is YSLEER. The J segment lost 4 bases and the V segment lost 1 base, leaving 12 bases of the junction unmatched. The CDR3 has 17 amino acids. For the CDR3, the DNA is TGCGCCAGCAGCCAAGGTCCTGCTAGCGGGTCCATATACGAGCAGTACTTC. This translates into CASSQGPASGSIYEQYF.

There are a few counts of this clonotype. The genes are TRBV20-1 and TRBJ2-3, with a possible D match to TRBD2 (6 bases). CDR3 length: 14 residues. CDR1 is DFQATT and CDR2 is SNEGSKA in the germline V gene (reference sequence). Trimming left V 3 bases short and J 5 bases short, with 15 bases between. The CDR3 spells CSASVREYVDTQYF. The CDR3 nucleotides read TGCAGTGCTAGTGTTCGGGAGTATGTAGATACGCAGTATTTT.

This clonotype appeared many times. The gene calls are TRBV7-3 and TRBJ2-1; D not resolved. The CDR3 loop spans 13 amino acids. Trimming stripped 0 bases from V and 9 bases from J, with 9 bases between. Germline CDR1 and CDR2: SGHTA and FQGTGA. CDR3 coding DNA: TGTGCCAGCAGCTTAACTCTCAGGAGTGAGCAGTTCTTC. Protein product: CASSLTLRSEQFF.